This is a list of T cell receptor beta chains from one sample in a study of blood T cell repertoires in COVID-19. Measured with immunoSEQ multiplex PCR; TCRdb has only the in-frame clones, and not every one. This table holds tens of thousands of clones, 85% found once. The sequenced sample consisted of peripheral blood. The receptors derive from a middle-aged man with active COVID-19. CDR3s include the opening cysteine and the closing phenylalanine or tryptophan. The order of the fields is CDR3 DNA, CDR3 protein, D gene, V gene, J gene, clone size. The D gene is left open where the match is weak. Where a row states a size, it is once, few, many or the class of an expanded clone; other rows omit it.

TGTGCCAGCTCACCTATGGGGGGTGACAGCGAAAAACTGTTTTTT	CASSPMGGDSEKLFF	.	TRBV18	TRBJ1-4	.
TGTGCCAGCAGCTCTAATAATCAGCCCCAGCATTTT	CASSSNNQPQHF	.	TRBV7-2	TRBJ1-5	.
TGTGCCAGCGGGCCAGTGGACAGGGGTTTCCACGAGCAGTACTTC	CASGPVDRGFHEQYF	TRBD1	TRBV28	TRBJ2-7	once
TGTGCCAGCAGCTTAAAATCGGGACAGGGGCGTGGGTGGGAGCTGTTTTTT	CASSLKSGQGRGWELFF	TRBD1	TRBV11-2	TRBJ2-2	.
TGCGCCAGCAGCCCTGAGCGACAGGGCTACACCTTC	CASSPERQGYTF	.	TRBV5-1	TRBJ1-2	.
TGTGCCAGCAGTTTAACAGGAGCGGGGCGCTCCGAGCAGTACTTC	CASSLTGAGRSEQYF	TRBD2	TRBV28	TRBJ2-7	.
TGTGCCAGCAGAACTACAATTCCCATTCAGTACTTC	CASRTTIPIQYF	.	TRBV12-3/TRBV12-4	TRBJ2-4	.
TGCGCCAGCAGCTTCCAGACTAGCGAGGCAGATACGCAGTATTTT	CASSFQTSEADTQYF	TRBD2	TRBV5-1	TRBJ2-3	.
TGTGCCACCAGGGCAGGTGGGGCCAACGTCCTGACTTTC	CATRAGGANVLTF	.	TRBV24-1	TRBJ2-6	.
TGTGCCAGTAGTATAAATAGTTACACCGGGGAGCTGTTTTTT	CASSINSYTGELFF	.	TRBV19	TRBJ2-2	few
TGCAGTGCTAGTAGACTAGCGGGCTTCCCGGTTGAGCAGTTCTTC	CSASRLAGFPVEQFF	TRBD2	TRBV20-1	TRBJ2-1	.
TGTGCCAGCAGCTTATTAATCGCGGGAGCGAGAGATACGCAGTATTTT	CASSLLIAGARDTQYF	TRBD2	TRBV7-9	TRBJ2-3	.
TGTGCCAGCAGCTTTCGACGTGAGGACACTGAAGCTTTCTTT	CASSFRREDTEAFF	.	TRBV7-2	TRBJ1-1	.
TGTGCCAGCAGCGCCGGGACAGGGTCTACTGGCTACGAGCAGTACTTC	CASSAGTGSTGYEQYF	TRBD1	TRBV5-6	TRBJ2-7	.
TGTGCCACCAGCAGAGATACAGGGAACTATGGCTACACCTTC	CATSRDTGNYGYTF	.	TRBV15	TRBJ1-2	.
TGCGCCAGCAGCCGAGGAACTTCCGGGACAGGGCCCTCGGATGAGCAGTTCTTC	CASSRGTSGTGPSDEQFF	TRBD1	TRBV4-3	TRBJ2-1	few
TGTGCCAGCAGACTATTTGGTGGGACTAGCGGGAGTTCTGAGCAGTTCTTC	CASRLFGGTSGSSEQFF	TRBD2	TRBV7-2	TRBJ2-1	.
TGTGCCAGCAGTCTCGGGGGAGCGGGAAGAAGGGAGCAGTACTTC	CASSLGGAGRREQYF	TRBD2	TRBV6-5	TRBJ2-7	.
TGTGCCAGCAGCTTTCAAGAGCCCGGAGTTCCGTCCTACGAGCAGTACTTC	CASSFQEPGVPSYEQYF	.	TRBV5-4	TRBJ2-7	.
TGCAGCGTAGCCTTCGTTCAGAACACCGGGGAGCTGTTTTTT	CSVAFVQNTGELFF	.	TRBV29-1	TRBJ2-2	.
TGTGCCAGCAGTGAATATTATCCCTCCTATAATTCACCCCTCCACTTT	CASSEYYPSYNSPLHF	.	TRBV25-1	TRBJ1-6	.
TGTGCCTGGAGTGTAGGGGCGGGAGGGACCTACGAGCAGTACTTC	CAWSVGAGGTYEQYF	TRBD2	TRBV30	TRBJ2-7	.
TGTGCCAGCAGCCGTTCAACAGGGGAGACTCAGCCCCAGCATTTT	CASSRSTGETQPQHF	TRBD1	TRBV7-2	TRBJ1-5	.
TGTGCCAGCTCACCTCCGCGCCAGGCAGATACGCAGTATTTT	CASSPPRQADTQYF	.	TRBV18	TRBJ2-3	.
TGTGCCAGCTCTCCCGGAGGACAGTATGGCTACACCTTC	CASSPGGQYGYTF	.	TRBV18	TRBJ1-2	.
TGTGCCAGCAGCCCCGGGGGGGGGCCGACAGAGACCCAGTACTTC	CASSPGGGPTETQYF	TRBD2	TRBV19	TRBJ2-5	.
TGTGCCAGCAGCTTAGGGACAGGGCCCCAGCATTTT	CASSLGTGPQHF	TRBD1	TRBV7-8	TRBJ1-5	.
TGTGCCAGCAGCTTAATCGCGGGTTCCTATTCACCCCTCCACTTT	CASSLIAGSYSPLHF	.	TRBV7-3	TRBJ1-6	.
TGTGCCATCAGGCCGGGACAAAACTCTGGAAACACCATATATTTT	CAIRPGQNSGNTIYF	.	TRBV10-3	TRBJ1-3	.
TGTGCCAGCTCCGCGACAGGAAACACCGGGGAGCTGTTTTTT	CASSATGNTGELFF	.	TRBV18	TRBJ2-2	.
TGTGCCAGCAGTCAATCAAGGGGATCAGATACGCAGTATTTT	CASSQSRGSDTQYF	.	TRBV11-1	TRBJ2-3	.
TGTGCCAGCAGGGACACAGGGGCAATGTACCAAGAGACCCAGTACTTC	CASRDTGAMYQETQYF	TRBD1	TRBV25-1	TRBJ2-5	.
TGTGCCTGGAGTGTAGGGGGGGCAGCTGGCTACACCTTC	CAWSVGGAAGYTF	.	TRBV30	TRBJ1-2	.
TGTGCCAGCAGCGTTAGGAGAAGAAGCGGGGGCAACTCCTACGAGCAGTACTTC	CASSVRRRSGGNSYEQYF	TRBD2	TRBV11-2	TRBJ2-7	.
TGTGCCAGCAGTTCGGGATTTTCTGGAAACACCATATATTTT	CASSSGFSGNTIYF	.	TRBV6-5	TRBJ1-3	.
TGTGCCAGCAGCTTAACGGGTGGACAGGGGGCTTCTGGCTACACCTTC	CASSLTGGQGASGYTF	TRBD1	TRBV7-3	TRBJ1-2	.
TGTGCCAGCAGCTTAGCGGGGGGACAGGGCGGCGAGCAGTACTTC	CASSLAGGQGGEQYF	TRBD1	TRBV7-9	TRBJ2-7	.
TGTGCCAGCAGTGGGACTAGCGGGGGGGCAGATACGCAGTATTTT	CASSGTSGGADTQYF	TRBD2	TRBV2	TRBJ2-3	.
TGTGCCAGCAGTCCCTCTAGCGTGGCAGATACGCAGTATTTT	CASSPSSVADTQYF	.	TRBV14	TRBJ2-3	.
TGCGCCAGCAGCCGTTCCGGGACTTACTCTAACTATGGCTACACCTTC	CASSRSGTYSNYGYTF	.	TRBV4-3	TRBJ1-2	.
TGTGCCAGCAAGAGCGGGAGTTTAGCCGGGGAGCTGTTTTTT	CASKSGSLAGELFF	TRBD2	TRBV6-6	TRBJ2-2	.
TGTGCCAGCAGCGTAGAGAGCAGGGGAGGGGACAATGAGCAGTTCTTC	CASSVESRGGDNEQFF	.	TRBV9	TRBJ2-1	.
TGTGCCAGCAGTTCCGGGGCCTACGAGCAGTACTTC	CASSSGAYEQYF	.	TRBV27	TRBJ2-7	.
TGCGCCAGCAGCCAAGAATTAGATAGCAATCAGCCCCAGCATTTT	CASSQELDSNQPQHF	.	TRBV4-3	TRBJ1-5	.
TGTGCCAGCAGTCGACAGGGTGGGGCCAACGTCCTGACTTTC	CASSRQGGANVLTF	TRBD1	TRBV6-2/TRBV6-3	TRBJ2-6	.
TGTGCCAGCAGCACCGGAGCTAGCGGGGTAGGGTCCGGGGAGCTGTTTTTT	CASSTGASGVGSGELFF	TRBD2	TRBV7-2	TRBJ2-2	few
TGCAGCGTGGACGGACTAGCGCTAGGTACAGATACGCAGTATTTT	CSVDGLALGTDTQYF	TRBD2	TRBV29-1	TRBJ2-3	once
TGTGCTAGTGGCACGGACATGTACTATGGCTACACCTTC	CASGTDMYYGYTF	.	TRBV12-5	TRBJ1-2	.
TGCGCCAGCAGCCCCACAGGTCGGACCTATAATTCACCCCTCCACTTT	CASSPTGRTYNSPLHF	.	TRBV5-1	TRBJ1-6	.
TGTGCCAGCAGCCACGGCAATCAGCCCCAGCATTTT	CASSHGNQPQHF	.	TRBV3-1/TRBV3-2	TRBJ1-5	once
TGTGCCAGCAGTCCACTCCGGGACAGTGCCTACGAGCAGTACTTC	CASSPLRDSAYEQYF	TRBD1	TRBV27	TRBJ2-7	.
TGTGCCAGCAGCTCTCGACAGGAGAACACCGGGGAGCTGTTTTTT	CASSSRQENTGELFF	.	TRBV11-3	TRBJ2-2	.
TGTGCCAGTAGGTCTATCGTAGCTGAGGCCGGGGAGCTGTTTTTT	CASRSIVAEAGELFF	.	TRBV19	TRBJ2-2	.
TGTGCCAGCCGGGAGAACACTGAAGCTTTCTTT	CASRENTEAFF	.	TRBV18	TRBJ1-1	few
TGTGCCAGCAGTGAATACAGGTTTGGCTACACCTTC	CASSEYRFGYTF	.	TRBV25-1	TRBJ1-2	.